A selection of T cell receptor beta chains follows, all from one sample in a study of blood T cell repertoires in COVID-19. Profiled with immunoSEQ multiplex PCR; TCRdb holds only in-frame clones, not every one. The sample consists of fewer than 70,000 clones, around 79% of them appearing once. Sequenced material: peripheral blood. These receptors came from a human donor in a cohort sampled during active COVID-19. Each CDR3 is given with its conserved first and last residue. D genes are given only for firm matches. Clone size is not always given. Where it is, it says once, few, many or a class for expanded clones.

D | size | J | V | CDR3 | DNA
- | - | TRBJ1-2 | TRBV9 | CASSDPGAGYGYTF | TGTGCCAGCAGCGACCCCGGCGCAGGGTATGGCTACACCTTC
- | few | TRBJ2-7 | TRBV28 | CASSLSHGGEQYF | TGTGCCAGCAGTTTATCCCACGGAGGTGAGCAGTACTTC
- | - | TRBJ2-7 | TRBV6-1 | CASSEELGTGKSYEQYF | TGTGCCAGCAGTGAAGAGTTGGGAACAGGGAAGTCCTACGAGCAGTACTTC
- | once | TRBJ2-7 | TRBV28 | CASSFGIYEQYF | TGTGCCAGCAGTTTCGGGATTTACGAGCAGTACTTC
TRBD1 | - | TRBJ2-7 | TRBV10-1 | CASSKTGSHEQYF | TGCGCCAGCAGCAAGACAGGGTCCCACGAGCAGTACTTC
TRBD1 | once | TRBJ2-3 | TRBV7-7 | CASSPRQGRESDTQYF | TGTGCTAGCAGCCCACGACAGGGTAGGGAGTCAGATACGCAGTATTTT
- | - | TRBJ1-1 | TRBV6-1 | CASSEWRLNTEAFF | TGTGCCAGCAGTGAGTGGCGGCTGAACACTGAAGCTTTCTTT
TRBD1 | - | TRBJ2-4 | TRBV2 | CASSRDRGPKNIQYF | TGTGCCAGCAGCCGGGACAGGGGACCAAAAAACATTCAGTACTTC
TRBD2 | - | TRBJ2-7 | TRBV28 | CASSTTPGTSGRAGGYEQYF | TGTGCCAGCAGTACCACACCCGGGACTAGCGGGAGGGCCGGAGGGTACGAGCAGTACTTC
- | - | TRBJ1-4 | TRBV4-3 | CASSQIPSGTNGLGEKLFF | TGCGCCAGCAGCCAAATCCCGTCCGGGACAAATGGTCTTGGCGAAAAACTGTTTTTT
- | - | TRBJ2-7 | TRBV11-2 | CASSLVPVGNEQYF | TGTGCCAGCAGCTTAGTTCCCGTCGGGAACGAGCAGTACTTC
- | few | TRBJ2-7 | TRBV4-3 | CASSQDAGHEQYF | TGCGCCAGCAGCCAAGACGCCGGTCACGAGCAGTACTTC
TRBD1 | - | TRBJ1-1 | TRBV19 | CASSFPQGGASGTEAFF | TGTGCCAGTAGTTTCCCCCAGGGGGGAGCGTCGGGCACTGAAGCTTTCTTT
- | - | TRBJ2-7 | TRBV18 | CASSPLNSLTPLNPYEQYF | TGTGCCAGCTCACCACTTAATAGCTTGACTCCGCTGAATCCTTACGAGCAGTACTTC
TRBD2 | once | TRBJ2-7 | TRBV7-9 | CASSSRQTSGAYEQYF | TGTGCCAGCAGCTCTAGACAGACTAGCGGAGCCTACGAGCAGTACTTC
TRBD1 | - | TRBJ2-7 | TRBV12-3/TRBV12-4 | CASRGTGVDEQYF | TGTGCCAGCAGGGGGACAGGGGTCGACGAGCAGTACTTC
- | - | TRBJ1-1 | TRBV5-5 | CASSRDINQVGAFF | TGTGCCAGCAGCCGGGACATTAACCAGGTGGGAGCTTTCTTT